These 17 T cell receptor beta chains originate from one sample sequenced in a study of blood T cell repertoires in COVID-19. Data came from immunoSEQ multiplex PCR; TCRdb stores just in-frame clones and leaves some out. This repertoire shows about 210,000 clones, 75% to 90% found once; its top ten account for more than 4%. Sequenced: PBMCs or T cells enriched from blood (not recorded which). The origin of the receptors is a woman aged 25 to 45 who had been exposed to COVID-19.

This sequence joins TRBV2 and TRBJ2-3; 12 nucleotides match TRBD2. J lost 4 bases, V lost 5 bases, and 1 base had no gene match. Germline V lookup: CDR1 SNHLY, CDR2 FYNNEI. This CDR3 is built from 14 residues. For the CDR3, the DNA is TGTGCCAGCAGTTCTAGCGGGGGGGCAGATACGCAGTATTTT. Protein product: CASSSSGGADTQYF. The complete variable domain, with remaining parts taken from reference TRBV2 and TRBJ2-3, reads EPEVTQTPSHQVTQMGQEVILRCVPISNHLYFYWYRQILGQKVEFLVSFYNNEISEKSEIFDDQFSVERPDGSNFTLKIRSTKLEDSAMYFCASSSSGGADTQYFGPGTRLTVL.

V usage is TRBV7-2 and J usage is TRBJ2-7; possibly TRBD1 for D (6 bases). Germline loops: CDR1 SGHTA, CDR2 FQGNSA. The CDR3 is 17 amino acids. The V gene lost 1 base and the J gene lost 3 bases, with 19 bases spanning the gap. The DNA of the CDR3 is TGTGCCAGCAGCTTAGGGGGGCCCCCTATAAGATACTACGAGCAGTACTTC. Its protein is CASSLGGPPIRYYEQYF.

The chain employs TRBV19 and TRBJ1-5; D may be TRBD1 (6 bases). The length of the CDR3 is 12 residues. Per the germline V gene, CDR1 is LNHDA and CDR2 is SQIVND (reference sequence). V lost 3 bases, J lost 16 bases, and 16 bases lay in between. The CDR3 region is CASSMVKGEVHF. CDR3 nucleotides: TGTGCCAGTAGTATGGTGAAGGGGGAAGTACATTTT. The full variable domain, its missing parts supplied by reference TRBV19 and TRBJ1-5, is DGGITQSPKYLFRKEGQNVTLSCEQNLNHDAMYWYRQDPGQGLRLIYYSQIVNDFQKGDIAEGYSVSREKKESFPLTVTSAQKNPTAFYLCASSMVKGEVHFGDGTRLSIL.

The chain combines TRBV10-1 with TRBJ2-2, with D tentatively TRBD1 (5 bases). This CDR3 comprises 13 residues. The V and J ends lost 2 bases and 4 bases respectively, with 5 bases between them. Per germline, CDR1 WNHNN and CDR2 SYGVQD (reference sequence). As DNA, the CDR3 is TGCGCCAGCAGTGAGGACAGCACCGGGGAGCTGTTTTTT. Its protein is CASSEDSTGELFF.

The chain has TRBV5-6 and TRBJ1-1; 9 bases are a match to TRBD1. The V segment lost 3 bases and the J segment 6 bases; nucleotides outside the gene matches: 6. The CDR3 contains 14 residues. Germline-derived CDR1 and CDR2 are SGHDT and YYEEEE. DNA of the CDR3: TGTGCCAGCAGCTCGACAGGGGGGAGTTCTGAAGCTTTCTTT. Protein product: CASSSTGGSSEAFF.

This CDR3 reads CAWSPGTTSGNTIYF. CDR3 coding DNA: TGTGCCTGGAGTCCCGGGACTACCTCTGGAAACACCATATATTTT. The V call is TRBV30, the J call TRBJ1-3; perhaps TRBD1 as D (5 bases). The CDR3 spans 15 residues. CDR1 and CDR2 from the germline V gene are GTSNPN and SVGIG (reference sequence). Trimming shortened V by 2 bases and J by 0 bases, and 11 bases separated the two germline ends.

The rearrangement links TRBV19 to TRBJ1-1; 10 nucleotides align to TRBD1. The CDR3 has 18 residues. V was pared by 4 bases and J by 0 bases, with 11 bases of the junction left unmatched. CDR1 LNHDA and CDR2 SQIVND come from the germline V gene (reference sequence). For the CDR3, the DNA is TGTGCCAGTAGTACCGCGACAGGGGGCGTTTTCATGAACACTGAAGCTTTCTTT. This encodes CASSTATGGVFMNTEAFF.

V usage is TRBV3-1 (or the pseudogene TRBV3-2) and J usage is TRBJ2-5; the match to TRBD1 covers 7 bases. The CDR3 extends over 15 amino acids. Trimming took 1 base from V and 6 from J; bases not matched to a gene: 8. CDR1 is LGHDT and CDR2 is YNNKEL in the germline V gene (reference sequence). The CDR3 DNA reads TGTGCCAGCAGCCAAGGAGTTAGACAGGGAAAGACCCAGTACTTC. Amino acid sequence: CASSQGVRQGKTQYF.

The chain joins TRBV4-2 to TRBJ1-1, with a possible D match to TRBD1 (5 bases). V lost 4 bases and J lost 3, with 9 bases in between. Germline V CDR1 and CDR2: LGHNA, YNFKEQ. The CDR3 runs 13 residues. CDR3 DNA sequence: TGTGCCAGCAGCCTGGGGGGGGACACTGAAGCTTTCTTT. It specifies CASSLGGDTEAFF.

This clone appeared a single time. The V and J genes are TRBV19 and TRBJ1-5; 7 bases match TRBD1. The CDR3 covers 14 residues. The V gene end was trimmed by 11 bases and the J gene end by 0 bases; junction bases not matched to a gene: 7. Per the germline V gene, CDR1 is LNHDA and CDR2 is SQIVND (reference sequence). CDR3 sequence (DNA): TGTGCCGGATCACAGGGGTATAGCAATCAGCCCCAGCATTTT. This gives the protein CAGSQGYSNQPQHF.

This chain connects TRBV5-4 to TRBJ1-1; possibly TRBD1 for D (6 bases). V was trimmed by 4 bases and J by 6 bases, leaving 22 bases between them. The CDR3 is 16 amino acids. Germline values: CDR1 SGHNT, CDR2 YYREEE (reference sequence). CDR3 in amino acids: CASSLGHTAYASEAFF. The CDR3 DNA reads as TGTGCCAGCAGCCTGGGACATACGGCTTATGCTTCTGAAGCTTTCTTT.

This clone was seen once. The chain links TRBV12-2 to TRBJ2-7; TRBD1 is taken as the D call from the table, unchecked against the DNA. TRBV12-2 is recorded as a pseudogene. CDR3 length equals 11 residues. The CDR3 region has the DNA TGTGCAAGTGGGCGAACCTACGAGCAGTACTTC. Its protein is CASGRTYEQYF.

J is TRBJ1-4 and V is TRBV2; D is ambiguous. This CDR3 comprises 15 residues. Looked up from germline, CDR1 is SNHLY and CDR2 is FYNNEI. Trimming stripped 0 bases from V and 0 bases from J, with 5 bases between. The chain's CDR3 is CASSEAGATNEKLFF. The DNA of the CDR3 is TGTGCCAGCAGTGAAGCGGGAGCAACTAATGAAAAACTGTTTTTT.

In this sample, this clone turned up once. The chain has TRBV5-1 and TRBJ1-5; D is perhaps TRBD1 (5 bases). CDR1 and CDR2 (germline): SGHRS, YFSETQ. The V end lost 0 bases, the J end lost 2 bases, and 12 bases lay between the germline ends. The CDR3 runs 16 residues. As DNA, the CDR3 is TGCGCCAGCAGCTTGGAAGGGAGGGGTGGCAATCAGCCCCAGCATTTT. Translating gives CASSLEGRGGNQPQHF.

This clone has only a few counts. The chain employs TRBV29-1 and TRBJ2-2; 7 bases agree with TRBD2. Germline CDR1 is SQVTM and CDR2 is ANQGSEA. This CDR3 comprises 14 residues. The V segment lost 7 bases and the J segment 3 bases; nucleotides outside the gene matches: 8. DNA of the CDR3: TGCAGCGCCCGAGGCGGGGGAGACACCGGGGAGCTGTTTTTT. It codes for CSARGGGDTGELFF.

This chain links TRBV9 with TRBJ1-3; D not resolved. The V end lost 1 base, the J end lost 0 bases, and 14 bases lay between the germline ends. From germline, CDR1 is SGDLS and CDR2 YYNGEE. The CDR3 has 17 amino acids. CDR3 sequence reads: CASSVSLAENSGNTIYF. The CDR3 DNA reads as TGTGCCAGCAGCGTAAGTCTAGCTGAAAACTCTGGAAACACCATATATTTT.

The chain combines TRBV30 with TRBJ1-2, with D unresolved. Trimming stripped 0 bases from V and 8 bases from J, with 13 bases between. Germline lookup yields CDR1 GTSNPN and CDR2 SVGIG (reference sequence). The CDR3 is made up of 13 amino acids. The CDR3 bases are TGTGCCTGGAGTGTACTAGACGGAAGAGGCTACACCTTC. It codes for CAWSVLDGRGYTF.